Below are 27 T cell receptor beta chains sequenced from a single sample in a study of early T cells in non-severe SARS-CoV-2 infection. MiXCR, run by TCRdb on the 5' RACE reads, gives a single entry per CDR3 protein. The table lists more than 85,000 distinct CDR3 sequences, approximately 16% of them singletons. What was sequenced was whole blood. These receptors came from an adult who was a healthcare worker with PCR-confirmed SARS-CoV-2 infection or an uninfected control (not recorded which).

In its sample, this clonotype was seen a few times. V and J are TRBV7-2 and TRBJ2-1, with 8 bases aligning to TRBD1. With V trimmed by 5 bases and J by 2 bases, 8 bases remained unmatched. This CDR3 has 16 residues. CDR1 is SGHTA and CDR2 is FQGNSA in the germline V gene. DNA of the CDR3: TGTGCCAGCAGCCTTCCAGGGGGCAGCACCTACAATGAGCAGTTCTTC. It yields the protein CASSLPGGSTYNEQFF.

The rearrangement links TRBV4-3 to TRBJ2-7; 7 bases map to TRBD1. The length of the CDR3 is 17 residues. Germline V gives CDR1 LGHNA, CDR2 YSLEER. J lost 1 base, V lost 0 bases, and 9 bases had no gene match. The CDR3 region has the DNA TGCGCCAGCAGCCAAGATTTAAGAGACAGGGCATCCTACGAGCAGTACTTC. Translating gives CASSQDLRDRASYEQYF.

V usage is TRBV27 and J usage is TRBJ1-1; perhaps TRBD1 as D (6 bases). The CDR3 runs 13 residues. The germline V and J ends were trimmed by 10 bases and 2 bases, with 14 bases remaining between them. From germline, CDR1 is MNHEY and CDR2 SMNVEV (reference sequence). The CDR3 bases are TGTGCCACGGCGGGGGCGGCCAACACTGAAGCTTTCTTT. It is translated as CATAGAANTEAFF.

This clonotype was seen repeatedly, ten times or more. This sequence joins TRBV20-1 and TRBJ1-5, with a tentative D call TRBD1 (5 bases). Germline V gene sequence: CDR1 DFQATT, CDR2 SNEGSKA (reference sequence). The length of the CDR3 is 13 residues. V shed 1 base and J shed 2 bases, with 6 bases lying between them. CDR3 sequence (DNA): TGCAGTGCTAGAGTACAGGGCAATCAGCCCCAGCATTTT. Its translation: CSARVQGNQPQHF.

This clonotype has only a few counts. CDR3 bases: TGTGCCAGCAGTTTATCAACTAGCAATCAGCCCCAGCATTTT. Translation gives CASSLSTSNQPQHF. This sequence joins TRBV27 and TRBJ1-5; D gene uncertain. CDR1 MNHEY and CDR2 SMNVEV come from the germline V gene (reference sequence). The CDR3 is 14 amino acids. V shed 0 bases and J shed 0 bases, with 3 bases lying between them.

The gene calls are TRBV24-1 and TRBJ2-1; 14 bases are shared with TRBD2. The V gene's germline CDR1 is KGHDR and CDR2 SFDVKD. The CDR3 spans 18 residues. The junction had 9 bases not matched to a gene; V was cut back by 9 bases and J by 0 bases. The CDR3 is CATSPGLAGASSYNEQFF. The CDR3 DNA reads TGTGCCACCTCCCCGGGACTAGCGGGGGCCAGCTCCTACAATGAGCAGTTCTTC.

This clonotype was counted ten times or more. The V and J genes are TRBV12-3 or TRBV12-4 and TRBJ1-6; D possibly corresponds to TRBD1 (5 bases). The CDR3 contains 15 residues. Trimming left V 6 bases short and J 6 bases short, with 15 bases between. The CDR3 sequence is CASSLTGVANSPLHF. DNA of the CDR3: TGTGCCAGCAGCCTAACGGGGGTAGCTAATTCACCCCTCCACTTT.

At least ten counts were recorded for this clonotype. The rearrangement links TRBV29-1 to TRBJ1-2; D is unresolved. Trimming shortened V by 0 bases and J by 2 bases, and 13 bases separated the two germline ends. Germline assignment: CDR1 SQVTM and CDR2 ANQGSEA. The CDR3 contains 15 residues. CDR3 bases: TGCAGCGTTGAAGAGTCCGGAAAAGGAAACTATGGCTACACCTTC. Protein sequence: CSVEESGKGNYGYTF.

This clonotype was picked up a small number of times. This chain links TRBV28 with TRBJ2-7; 8 bases are a match to TRBD1. Germline lookup yields CDR1 MDHEN and CDR2 SYDVKM. With 4 bases clipped from V and 6 bases from J, the junction kept 5 bases outside the gene matches. CDR3 length equals 13 residues. The CDR3 loop reads CASSYQGATEQYF. CDR3 in DNA: TGTGCCAGCAGTTATCAGGGGGCGACCGAGCAGTACTTC.

This clonotype occurred a few times. The J gene is TRBJ2-1, the V gene TRBV5-4; TRBD2 agrees at 8 bases. In germline, CDR1 is SGHNT, CDR2 YYREEE (reference sequence). This CDR3 is built from 16 residues. Trimming cost V 0 bases and J 3 bases; bases outside gene matches: 5. CDR3 bases: TGTGCCAGCAGCTTGGCTCGGGGGGGCTACTACAATGAGCAGTTCTTC. Translation: CASSLARGGYYNEQFF. Variable domain in full (rest from reference TRBV5-4 and TRBJ2-1): ETGVTQSPTHLIKTRGQQVTLRCSSQSGHNTVSWYQQALGQGPQFIFQYYREEENGRGNFPPRFSGLQFPNYSSELNVNALELDDSALYLCASSLARGGYYNEQFFGPGTRLTVL.

In its sample, this clonotype was seen a few times. V usage is TRBV18 and J usage is TRBJ2-3, with TRBD2 matching 7 bases. Germline lookup yields CDR1 KGHSH and CDR2 LQKENI. This CDR3 is 15 amino acids long. The V and J ends lost 3 bases and 7 bases, in that order; junction bases with no gene match: 10. The DNA for the CDR3 is TGTGCCAGCTCACCGGTTGACACCGGGACTAATACGCAGTATTTT. Protein: CASSPVDTGTNTQYF. The full variable domain, completed using reference TRBV18 and TRBJ2-3, is NAGVMQNPRHLVRRRGQEARLRCSPMKGHSHVYWYRQLPEEGLKFMVYLQKENIIDESGMPKERFSAEFPKEGPSILRIQQVVRGDSAAYFCASSPVDTGTNTQYFGPGTRLTVL.

The chain carries TRBV20-1 and TRBJ2-2; D possibly uses TRBD1 or TRBD2 (5 bases each). The CDR3 loop spans 15 amino acids. Germline V gene lookup returns CDR1 DFQATT and CDR2 SNEGSKA (reference sequence). V was shortened by 1 base and J by 6 bases, with 15 bases between the two germline ends. The CDR3 region is CSARARQGDAGELFF. The CDR3 bases are TGCAGTGCTAGAGCCCGGCAGGGAGACGCCGGGGAGCTGTTTTTT.

This clonotype came up a few times. The gene calls are TRBV6-1 and TRBJ2-3; D is perhaps TRBD1 or TRBD2 (5 bases each). V shed 1 base and J shed 3 bases, with 17 bases lying between them. The CDR3 consists of 17 residues. Per the germline V gene, CDR1 is MNHNS and CDR2 is SASEGT. The CDR3: CASSEVGTIIGTDTQYF. The CDR3 DNA reads TGTGCCAGCAGTGAAGTTGGGACCATAATTGGGACAGATACGCAGTATTTT.

The chain employs TRBV5-1 and TRBJ1-1; the match to TRBD1 covers 7 bases. Germline V lookup: CDR1 SGHRS, CDR2 YFSETQ. The CDR3 is 15 amino acids. After removal of 4 bases from V and 2 bases from J, the junction contained 8 bases not matched to a gene. The CDR3 loop reads CASSPGTVGNTEAFF. In DNA form, the CDR3 reads TGCGCCAGCAGCCCGGGGACAGTCGGAAACACTGAAGCTTTCTTT.

The chain links TRBV2 to TRBJ1-2, with 9 bases aligning to TRBD1. With V trimmed by 5 bases and J by 5 bases, 9 bases remained unmatched. Germline values: CDR1 SNHLY, CDR2 FYNNEI. This CDR3 has 15 amino acids. Here the CDR3 DNA reads TGTGCCAGCAGTCTCAGGGGACAGGGAAAATATGGCTACACCTTC. Protein sequence: CASSLRGQGKYGYTF.

V is TRBV6-2 or TRBV6-3 and J is TRBJ2-1; D remains ambiguous. Trimming took off 2 bases at V and 7 bases at J, with 12 bases between the two ends. Germline CDR1 reads MNHEY; CDR2 reads SVGEGT. There are 14 residues in the CDR3. As DNA, the CDR3 is TGTGCCAGCAGTTACGACGACGGGCGGAATGAGCAGTTCTTC. The encoded protein is CASSYDDGRNEQFF.

This clonotype has just a few counts. The chain uses TRBV6-5 and TRBJ1-1; TRBD1 aligns across 11 bases. Trimming took 6 bases from V and 2 from J; bases not matched to a gene: 5. Germline lookup yields CDR1 MNHEY and CDR2 SVGAGI. This CDR3 is built from 15 residues. The CDR3 coding sequence is TGTGCCAGCAGGTGGGACAGGGGGGTAAACACTGAAGCTTTCTTT. Translation gives CASRWDRGVNTEAFF.

This clonotype has a handful of counts. The V and J genes are TRBV6-1 and TRBJ2-2, with TRBD1 as a possible D gene (6 bases). CDR1 and CDR2 (germline): MNHNS, SASEGT. The CDR3 covers 15 residues. V lost 3 bases and J 5 bases, leaving 13 bases between the germline ends. The CDR3 is CASSDRGRGTGELFF. CDR3 DNA: TGTGCCAGCAGTGACAGGGGTAGAGGGACCGGGGAGCTGTTTTTT.

The chain employs TRBV20-1 and TRBJ2-1, with D possibly being TRBD2 (5 bases). Germline V CDR1 and CDR2: DFQATT, SNEGSKA (reference sequence). The V and J ends lost 2 bases and 1 base respectively, with 9 bases between them. The CDR3 is 14 amino acids. CDR3: CSARWWRSYNEQFF. The CDR3 bases are TGCAGTGCTAGATGGTGGAGGTCCTACAATGAGCAGTTCTTC.

The V gene is TRBV28, the J gene TRBJ1-2, with 7 bases that match TRBD1. Germline V CDR1 and CDR2: MDHEN, SYDVKM. The CDR3 contains 13 residues. The junction had 5 bases not matched to a gene; V was cut back by 4 bases and J by 6 bases. As DNA, the CDR3 is TGTGCCAGCAGTTCAAGGGGGCGAGATGGCTACACCTTC. This gives the protein CASSSRGRDGYTF.

This clonotype was detected a few times. An end of the junction differs from the germline gene, which may be a read error. The chain's CDR3 is CASRLGRFEKLFF. The CDR3 bases are TGTGCCAGCAGGTTAGGTAGATTTGAAAAACTGTTTTTT. The chain links TRBV12-3 or TRBV12-4 to TRBJ1-4; D is ambiguous. This CDR3 is 13 amino acids long.

This clonotype was counted between two and nine times. This chain connects TRBV6-2 or TRBV6-3 to TRBJ2-1; D unclear. Germline CDR1 reads MNHEY; CDR2 reads SVGEGT. The CDR3 consists of 13 residues. V was shortened by 9 bases and J by 0 bases, with 9 bases between the two germline ends. DNA of the CDR3: TGTGCCAGTACCCCTAGCTCCTACAATGAGCAGTTCTTC. It specifies CASTPSSYNEQFF.

This clonotype was seen only a few times. This chain connects TRBV10-2 to TRBJ2-7; a weak D match, TRBD2 (5 bases). V was shortened by 9 bases and J by 6 bases, with 12 bases between the two germline ends. CDR1 and CDR2 (germline): WSHSY, SAAADI. This CDR3 is built from 11 residues. This CDR3 reads CASSPGIEQYF. The CDR3 DNA is TGCGCCAGTTCACCCGGGATCGAGCAGTACTTC.

J is TRBJ2-7 and V is TRBV28; TRBD1 aligns across 7 bases. This CDR3 has 15 residues. V gave up 3 bases and J gave up 2 bases; unmatched junction bases: 7. Looked up from germline, CDR1 is MDHEN and CDR2 is SYDVKM. The CDR3 spells CASSFNRGYTYEQYF. The DNA of the CDR3 is TGTGCCAGCAGTTTCAACAGGGGATATACCTACGAGCAGTACTTC.

The chain has TRBV6-2 or TRBV6-3 and TRBJ1-5; no clear D. With 0 bases removed from V and 6 bases from J, the gap between germline ends came to 9 bases. Germline V gene lookup returns CDR1 MNHEY and CDR2 SVGEGT. The CDR3 spans 14 residues. Here the CDR3 reads CASSYSTSSQPQHF. CDR3 nucleotide sequence: TGTGCCAGCAGTTACTCGACTAGTTCTCAGCCCCAGCATTTT.

There are many counts of this clonotype. V and J are TRBV13 and TRBJ1-1, with D unresolved. From germline, CDR1 is PRHDT and CDR2 FYEKMQ (reference sequence). The CDR3 has 16 amino acids. V lost 0 bases and J 3 bases, leaving 14 bases between the germline ends. CDR3 amino acids: CASSLGLGIVHTEAFF. The CDR3 coding sequence is TGTGCCAGCAGCTTAGGCCTAGGGATCGTGCACACTGAAGCTTTCTTT.

This sequence joins TRBV6-2 or TRBV6-3 and TRBJ1-5, with D possibly matching TRBD1 (5 bases). V was cut by 6 bases and J by 1 base, with 16 bases left in between. In germline, CDR1 is MNHEY, CDR2 SVGEGT. The length of the CDR3 is 16 residues. The CDR3 region has the DNA TGTGCCAGCAGCCTCTTGGGGCAGCGGAGCAATCAGCCCCAGCATTTT. Translating gives CASSLLGQRSNQPQHF.